One sample yielded the 20 T cell receptor beta chains listed below, sequenced in a study of control samples from healthy donors and cancer patients. TCRdb's table, derived via immunoSEQ multiplex PCR, lists solely in-frame clones and lacks some. The sample consists of about 20,000 clones, 85% to 90% of them appearing once. Input material: PBMCs. Receptors were obtained from a man aged 55 to 69 with head and neck cancer.

This rearrangement joins TRBV10-2 to TRBJ1-2; 10 bases line up with TRBD1. Losses at the gene ends were 8 bases for V and 6 bases for J; bases not matched to a gene: 6. Germline CDR1 is WSHSY and CDR2 is SAAADI. CDR3 length: 13 residues. The DNA for the CDR3 is TGCGCCAGCGCCTCCGGGACAGGGGATGGCTACACCTTC. It encodes CASASGTGDGYTF.

The rearrangement joins TRBV10-2 to TRBJ1-1; D possibly corresponds to TRBD1 (5 bases). Germline V gene lookup returns CDR1 WSHSY and CDR2 SAAADI. V lost 2 bases to trimming and J lost 1 base, with 17 bases between them. The CDR3 contains 17 residues. This CDR3 reads CASSEAPQTGTNTEAFF. In DNA form, the CDR3 reads TGCGCCAGCAGTGAGGCGCCTCAGACGGGGACGAACACTGAAGCTTTCTTT.

This clone was seen more than once but under ten times. V and J are TRBV3-1 (or the pseudogene TRBV3-2) and TRBJ2-1; 7 bases align to TRBD1. Unmatched junction bases numbered 6, after V lost 3 bases and J lost 10 bases. The CDR3 covers 13 residues. Germline V gives CDR1 LGHDT, CDR2 YNNKEL (reference sequence). CDR3 amino acids: CASSQRQGNEQFF. The DNA of the CDR3 is TGTGCCAGCAGCCAGAGACAGGGTAACGAGCAGTTCTTC.

The chain carries TRBV28 and TRBJ1-2; no clear D. The CDR3 is 13 amino acids. CDR1 is MDHEN and CDR2 is SYDVKM in the germline V gene. V gave up 6 bases and J gave up 7 bases, with 15 bases separating them. The CDR3 DNA follows: TGTGCCAGCAGGGGTGAATTATGGTTTGGCTACACCTTC. It encodes CASRGELWFGYTF.

This clone was detected once. The chain is built from TRBV5-1 and TRBJ2-1; 8 bases are a match to TRBD1. CDR1 and CDR2 (germline): SGHRS, YFSETQ. This CDR3 is built from 13 residues. The trim removed 5 bases at V and 5 bases at J, leaving 3 bases unmatched. The CDR3 sequence is CASRDRENNEQFF. CDR3 coding DNA: TGCGCCAGCAGGGACAGGGAAAACAATGAGCAGTTCTTC.

The chain combines TRBV29-1 with TRBJ1-2; D is unclear. The CDR3 is made up of 13 amino acids. Trimming removed 3 bases at V and 2 bases at J, with 10 bases between. The germline V gene encodes CDR1 SQVTM and CDR2 ANQGSEA. In DNA, the CDR3 is TGCAGCGTTGATGGGCAGCGCAACTATGGCTACACCTTC. Translated, it gives CSVDGQRNYGYTF.

The chain recombines TRBV14 with TRBJ2-1, with D perhaps matching TRBD1 or TRBD2 (5 bases each). V lost 0 bases to trimming and J lost 6 bases, with 21 bases between them. The CDR3 covers 18 residues. Germline lookup yields CDR1 SGHDN and CDR2 FVKESK. CDR3 protein: CASSQDWSLRAGGNEQFF. The CDR3 DNA reads TGTGCCAGCAGCCAAGATTGGTCGCTCAGGGCTGGGGGCAATGAGCAGTTCTTC. Together with reference TRBV14 and TRBJ2-1, the CDR3 gives the full variable domain: EAGVTQFPSHSVIEKGQTVTLRCDPISGHDNLYWYRRVMGKEIKFLLHFVKESKQDESGMPNNRFLAERTGGTYSTLKVQPAELEDSGVYFCASSQDWSLRAGGNEQFFGPGTRLTVL.

The chain links TRBV5-4 to TRBJ1-4; D might be TRBD1 (5 bases). The V end lost 0 bases, the J end lost 8 bases, and 8 bases lay between the germline ends. There are 13 residues in the CDR3. The V gene's germline CDR1 is SGHNT and CDR2 YYREEE (reference sequence). The CDR3 region has the DNA TGTGCCAGCAGCTTGGAGGAGGGGGAAAAACTGTTTTTT. This codes for CASSLEEGEKLFF.

The gene calls are TRBV5-1 and TRBJ1-1, with TRBD1 as a possible D gene (5 bases). Per germline, CDR1 SGHRS and CDR2 YFSETQ. CDR3 length: 14 amino acids. V was trimmed by 3 bases and J by 0 bases, leaving 9 bases between them. The CDR3 loop is CASSWGRVNTEAFF. The CDR3 nucleotides are TGCGCCAGCAGCTGGGGGAGGGTGAACACTGAAGCTTTCTTT.

The chain links TRBV5-8 to TRBJ2-5; D unresolved. V was clipped by 2 bases and J by 0 bases, with 11 bases between them. The CDR3 length is 15 residues. Germline CDR1 and CDR2: SGHTS and YDEGEE. The CDR3 DNA reads as TGTGCCAGCAGCTTAGGCAGGACGTACCAAGAGACCCAGTACTTC. It encodes CASSLGRTYQETQYF.

The rearrangement joins TRBV7-8 to TRBJ1-5; D call uncertain. Germline V lookup: CDR1 SGHVS, CDR2 FQNEAQ. V dropped 1 base and J dropped 5 bases, with 9 bases sitting between them. This CDR3 has 14 residues. The CDR3 here is CASSLGAAYQPQHF. The DNA of the CDR3 is TGTGCCAGCAGCTTAGGGGCAGCCTATCAGCCCCAGCATTTT. The full variable domain, with the rest looked up from reference TRBV7-8 and TRBJ1-5, is GAGVSQSPRYKVAKRGQDVALRCDPISGHVSLFWYQQALGQGPEFLTYFQNEAQLDKSGLPSDRFFAERPEGSVSTLKIQRTQQEDSAVYLCASSLGAAYQPQHFGDGTRLSIL.

This chain connects TRBV11-2 to TRBJ2-5; D may be TRBD2 (6 bases). The CDR3 is made up of 16 amino acids. Between the trimmed V and J ends, which lost 1 base and 4 bases, there was a span of 16 bases. Looked up from germline, CDR1 is SGHAT and CDR2 is FQNNGV. CDR3 nucleotide sequence: TGTGCCAGCAGCTTAGGCAGGGTGGTCGGGGGAGAGACCCAGTACTTC. Translation gives CASSLGRVVGGETQYF.

The rearrangement joins TRBV7-6 to TRBJ2-6, with 10 positions matching TRBD1. The CDR3 spans 17 residues. V was clipped by 6 bases and J by 0 bases; unmatched bases: 5. The germline CDR1 and CDR2 sequences are SGHVS and FNYEAQ. CDR3 DNA sequence: TGTGCCAGCAGTCCCCGGACAGGGGGCTCTGGGGCCAACGTCCTGACTTTC. Translated, it gives CASSPRTGGSGANVLTF.

This clone is a singleton in its sample. The chain combines TRBV19 with TRBJ2-7, with 8 bases fitting TRBD1. Trimming at V came to 4 bases and at J to 6 bases, leaving 5 bases not matched to a gene. This CDR3 has 13 residues. Germline V CDR1 and CDR2: LNHDA, SQIVND (reference sequence). The CDR3 spells CASSTDRVGEQYF. The CDR3 DNA reads TGTGCCAGTAGTACGGACAGGGTAGGCGAGCAGTACTTC. Combining the CDR3 with reference TRBV19 and TRBJ2-7 gives the whole variable domain DGGITQSPKYLFRKEGQNVTLSCEQNLNHDAMYWYRQDPGQGLRLIYYSQIVNDFQKGDIAEGYSVSREKKESFPLTVTSAQKNPTAFYLCASSTDRVGEQYFGPGTRLTVT.

The chain couples TRBV29-1 to TRBJ1-2, with D hard to call. Trimming pared 2 bases from V and 5 bases from J, leaving 6 bases between. This CDR3 is 11 amino acids long. Germline V CDR1 and CDR2: SQVTM, ANQGSEA. The CDR3 DNA is TGCAGCGTTGAATTACCGTATGGCTACACCTTC. Translating gives CSVELPYGYTF.

DNA for the CDR3: TGTGCCAGCAGGCCCCAAACAGGGAACACTGAAGCTTTCTTT. Its translation: CASRPQTGNTEAFF. This chain joins TRBV27 and TRBJ1-1, with D perhaps TRBD1 (5 bases). CDR3 length: 14 amino acids. Germline V gives CDR1 MNHEY, CDR2 SMNVEV (reference sequence). V lost 6 bases, J lost 1 base, and 12 bases lay in between.

The chain couples TRBV3-1 (or the pseudogene TRBV3-2) to TRBJ1-2, with D uncertain. Trimming removed 1 base at V and 2 bases at J, with 11 bases between. Germline V gene data show CDR1 as LGHDT and CDR2 as YNNKEL (reference sequence). CDR3 length equals 15 residues. The CDR3 sequence: CASSQGQVNNYGYTF. CDR3 sequence (DNA): TGTGCCAGCAGCCAAGGTCAGGTGAACAACTATGGCTACACCTTC.

This clone was counted a single time. V and J are TRBV20-1 and TRBJ2-3; D perhaps matches TRBD2 (5 bases). This CDR3 is built from 14 residues. In germline, CDR1 is DFQATT, CDR2 SNEGSKA (reference sequence). With 3 bases removed from V and 1 base from J, the gap between germline ends came to 11 bases. The CDR3 loop reads CSASRRGRTDTQYF. CDR3 in DNA: TGCAGTGCTAGTCGTCGGGGTCGCACAGATACGCAGTATTTT.

The chain combines TRBV2 with TRBJ2-3; D possibly corresponds to TRBD1 (6 bases). This CDR3 contains 15 residues. In germline, CDR1 is SNHLY, CDR2 FYNNEI. V was pared by 10 bases and J by 2 bases, with 19 bases between. CDR3 sequence: CATQQGHWPTDTQYF. The CDR3 nucleotides read TGTGCCACCCAACAGGGCCACTGGCCCACAGATACGCAGTATTTT. Complete variable domain (other parts from reference TRBV2 and TRBJ2-3): EPEVTQTPSHQVTQMGQEVILRCVPISNHLYFYWYRQILGQKVEFLVSFYNNEISEKSEIFDDQFSVERPDGSNFTLKIRSTKLEDSAMYFCATQQGHWPTDTQYFGPGTRLTVL.

This chain connects TRBV6-1 to TRBJ1-2; a weak D match, TRBD1 (5 bases). Germline V lookup: CDR1 MNHNS, CDR2 SASEGT. Trimming took 4 bases from V and 4 from J, leaving 25 bases between them. The CDR3 totals 18 residues. The CDR3 DNA is TGTGCCAGCAGTGGGGCGGCGGGGGAGGTTTTGTTTCTCTATGGCTACACCTTC. It yields the protein CASSGAAGEVLFLYGYTF.